Shown below are 4 T cell receptor beta chains from a single sample sequenced in a study of blood T cell repertoires in COVID-19. Clones were read by immunoSEQ multiplex PCR, and TCRdb kept only the in-frame ones, dropping some. Among a few hundred thousand clones listed, around 89% were seen once. The specimen was PBMCs or T cells enriched from blood (not recorded which). The origin of the receptors is a man aged 18 to 29 who had recovered from COVID-19.

J is TRBJ1-2 and V is TRBV7-9; weak D call: TRBD1 (5 bases). The germline V gene encodes CDR1 SEHNR and CDR2 FQNEAQ (reference sequence). The ends were cut back, 5 bases at V and 4 bases at J, with 17 bases in the middle. This CDR3 region has 15 residues. The CDR3 bases are TGTGCCAGCAGCCCCCCGGGACGGGAGGTCTATGGCTACACCTTC. Residues: CASSPPGREVYGYTF.

This chain joins TRBV12-5 and TRBJ2-2; weak D call: TRBD1 (6 bases). The CDR3 consists of 15 residues. The germline gives CDR1 LGHNT, CDR2 FRNRAP. V was clipped by 3 bases and J by 4 bases, with 12 bases between them. CDR3 residues: CASGFIQGGTGELFF. CDR3 coding DNA: TGTGCTAGTGGTTTTATACAGGGCGGCACCGGGGAGCTGTTTTTT.

In regard to this clone: Other DNA sequences in this sample translate to the same CDR3. The genes are TRBV18 and TRBJ2-3; TRBD2 might be the D (5 bases). The CDR3 contains 15 residues. Per germline, CDR1 KGHSH and CDR2 LQKENI. The V end lost 3 bases, the J end lost 0 bases, and 10 bases lay between the germline ends. Written as DNA, the CDR3 is TGTGCCAGCTCACCGCCCGGAGGCAGCACAGATACGCAGTATTTT. Translating it yields CASSPPGGSTDTQYF. The whole variable domain, filled in from reference TRBV18 and TRBJ2-3, reads NAGVMQNPRHLVRRRGQEARLRCSPMKGHSHVYWYRQLPEEGLKFMVYLQKENIIDESGMPKERFSAEFPKEGPSILRIQQVVRGDSAAYFCASSPPGGSTDTQYFGPGTRLTVL.

The J gene is TRBJ2-7, the V gene TRBV28; D is ambiguous. V lost 0 bases and J lost 2, with 11 bases in between. The CDR3 totals 15 residues. CDR1 and CDR2 (germline): MDHEN, SYDVKM. For the CDR3, the DNA is TGTGCCAGCAGTTTATGGGGCCAAGGCGCCTACGAGCAGTACTTC. Translating it yields CASSLWGQGAYEQYF.